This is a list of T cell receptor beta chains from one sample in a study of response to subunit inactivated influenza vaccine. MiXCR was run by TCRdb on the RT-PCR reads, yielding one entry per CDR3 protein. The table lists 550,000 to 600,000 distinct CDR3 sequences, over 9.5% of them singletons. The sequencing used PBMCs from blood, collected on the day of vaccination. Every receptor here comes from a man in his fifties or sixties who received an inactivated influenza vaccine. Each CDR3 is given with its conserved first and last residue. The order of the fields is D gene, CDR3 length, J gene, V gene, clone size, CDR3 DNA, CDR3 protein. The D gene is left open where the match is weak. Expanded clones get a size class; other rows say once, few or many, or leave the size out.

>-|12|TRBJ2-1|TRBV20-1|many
TGCCTTTTGCGGGGGCAATACAATGAGCAGTTCTTC
CLLRGQYNEQFF
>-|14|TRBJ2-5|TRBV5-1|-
TGCGCCAGCAGCTCAAGCGCCAGGGGAGAGACCCAGTACTTC
CASSSSARGETQYF
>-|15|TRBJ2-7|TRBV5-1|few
TGCGCCAGCAGCTTGCGGACAGCGGGGTCCTACGAGCAGTACTTC
CASSLRTAGSYEQYF
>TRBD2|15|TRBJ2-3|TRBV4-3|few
TGCGCCAGCAGCCGATCTAGCGGGGGAACAGATACGCAGTATTTT
CASSRSSGGTDTQYF
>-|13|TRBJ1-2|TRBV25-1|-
TGTGCCAGCAGTGAACAGGGCGTGAGTGGCTACACCTTC
CASSEQGVSGYTF
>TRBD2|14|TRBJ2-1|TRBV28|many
TGTGCCAGCGCCGGGAGGACAACATACAATGAGCAGTTCTTC
CASAGRTTYNEQFF
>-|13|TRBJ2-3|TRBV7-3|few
TGTGCCAGCAGCTTAGGGGTCCGAGATACGCAGTATTTT
CASSLGVRDTQYF
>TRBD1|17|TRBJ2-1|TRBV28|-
TGTGCCAGCAGGGGGGGACAGGGAAGAAGCTCCTACAATGAGCAGTTCTTC
CASRGGQGRSSYNEQFF
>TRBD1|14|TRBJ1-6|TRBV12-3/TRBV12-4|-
TGTGCCAGCACCGCGGGACAGGCTAGTTCACCCCTCCACTTT
CASTAGQASSPLHF
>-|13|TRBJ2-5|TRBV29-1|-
TGCAGCGTTGAATCTAACCGAGAGGGGACCCAGTACTTC
CSVESNREGTQYF
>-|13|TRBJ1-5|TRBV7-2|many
TGTGCCAGCAGCCTATATCCGGGACAGCCCCAGCATTTT
CASSLYPGQPQHF
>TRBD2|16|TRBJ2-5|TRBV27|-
TGTGCCAGCAGTCCTTCCGGACTAGCGGGGCAAGAGACCCAGTACTTC
CASSPSGLAGQETQYF
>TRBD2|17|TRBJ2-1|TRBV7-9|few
TGTGCCAGCAGCTTATATTTCGGAGCGGGAGGGCACCATGAGCAGTTCTTC
CASSLYFGAGGHHEQFF
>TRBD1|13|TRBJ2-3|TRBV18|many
TGTGCCAGCTCACCGGACAGGCAGAGAGGGCAGTATTTT
CASSPDRQRGQYF
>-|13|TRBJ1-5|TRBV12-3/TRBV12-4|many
TGTGCCAGCAGCCTTTTCGAGTCTCAGCCCCAGCATTTT
CASSLFESQPQHF
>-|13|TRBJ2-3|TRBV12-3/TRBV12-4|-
TGTGCCAGCAGCCAAAGTTACACAGATACGCAGTATTTT
CASSQSYTDTQYF
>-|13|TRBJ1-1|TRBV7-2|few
TGTGCCAGCAGCTCCACCTCTTTCACTGAAGCTTTCTTT
CASSSTSFTEAFF
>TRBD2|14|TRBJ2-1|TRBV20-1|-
TGCAGTGCCGATAGCGGGAGTTCCTACAATGAGCAGTTCTTC
CSADSGSSYNEQFF
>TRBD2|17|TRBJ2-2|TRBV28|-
TGTGCCAGCAGTTTCCAAGGACTAGCGGGAATCTCCGGGGAGCTGTTTTTT
CASSFQGLAGISGELFF
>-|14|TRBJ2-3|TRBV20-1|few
TGCAGTGCTAGACGGGGGGCCGTCAAAGATACGCAGTATTTT
CSARRGAVKDTQYF
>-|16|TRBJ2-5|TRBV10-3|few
TGTGCCATCAGTGGGACCGGGACGGAGGCTTTTGAGACCCAGTACTTC
CAISGTGTEAFETQYF
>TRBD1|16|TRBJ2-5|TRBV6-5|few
TGTGCCAGCAGTTACTCCCTAGGGACAGGTCAAGAGACCCAGTACTTC
CASSYSLGTGQETQYF
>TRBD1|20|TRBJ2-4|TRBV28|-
TGTGCCAGCAGTTTAGATCCTACAGGGGACGTGCTATCGGCCAAAAACATTCAGTACTTC
CASSLDPTGDVLSAKNIQYF
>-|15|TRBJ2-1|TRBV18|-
TGTGCCAGCTCACCACCGGCGAGCTCCTACAATGAGCAGTTCTTC
CASSPPASSYNEQFF
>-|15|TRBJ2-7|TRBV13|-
TGTGCCAGCAGCTTAGGCCAGGTCGGAGGCTACGAGCAGTACTTC
CASSLGQVGGYEQYF
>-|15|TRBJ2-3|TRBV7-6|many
TGTGCCAGCAGCTTAAGGGTCGGGCCCGGCGATACGCAGTATTTT
CASSLRVGPGDTQYF